This TCR beta chain was sequenced in a study of blood T cell repertoires in COVID-19. In the study overall: COVID-19 samples, acute and convalescent, were from the United States, Italy and Spain. From T cells, B-cell-depleted T cells, or PBMCs came the material, which was cDNA or gDNA.

As handled by the study authors: Using reference gene primer amplification, nucleated cell counts were estimated. Assay used: immunoSEQ multiplex PCR; TCRdb lists only in-frame clones, some missing. The V and J calls and clone size come from that table; D and trimming were worked out from the DNA. The sample holds around 300,000 clones, approximately 90% seen once. The CDR3 is 13 residues long. V trimming: 5 bases; J trimming: 4 bases; junction bases outside the gene matches: 2. This clone occurred once. Patients of the Seattle cohort, enrolled during active infection, were followed longitudinally. J is TRBJ2-3 and V is TRBV12-3 or TRBV12-4; 8 bases map to TRBD1. The clonotype comes from a woman in her 50s with COVID-19, enrolled during active disease. Sequences were obtained from peripheral blood. CDR3 sequence: CASSMTGADTQYF. In DNA form, the CDR3 reads TGTGCCAGCAGTATGACAGGGGCAGATACGCAGTATTTT.